Listed below are T cell receptor beta chains from one sample, sequenced in a study of T-cell reconstitution after alpha-beta-depleted transplantation in children. TCRdb passed the PCR reads through MiXCR, listing each CDR3 protein once. The sample includes about 190,000 distinct CDR3 sequences, 11% of them seen just once. This specimen was PBMCs, taken before TCRalphabeta/CD19-depleted stem cell transplant. The receptors were gathered from a boy aged 2 to 10 with acute myeloid leukemia, due to receive a stem cell transplant. Both conserved end residues are part of each CDR3. Each record gives: clone size, J gene, V gene, D gene, CDR3 DNA, CDR3 protein. A D gene is named only where the DNA matches it firmly. Only part of the rows carry a size: once, few, many, or a class if the clone is expanded.

size: many; J: TRBJ1-2; V: TRBV6-6; D: TRBD1; DNA: TGTGCCAGCAGAGGGACAGGGACCTATGGCTACACCTTC; CDR3: CASRGTGTYGYTF
size: many; J: TRBJ2-7; V: TRBV7-8; D: TRBD2; DNA: TGTGCCAGCAGCTTAGACCCCGGGACTAGGAGCGGCGAGCAGTACTTC; CDR3: CASSLDPGTRSGEQYF
size: many; J: TRBJ1-1; V: TRBV4-1; D: TRBD1; DNA: TGCGCCAGCAGCCAACCTCAGACAGGGGCAGAAGCTTTCTTT; CDR3: CASSQPQTGAEAFF
size: many; J: TRBJ1-5; V: TRBV15; D: .; DNA: TGTGCCACCAGCAGAGATAGAGGTTTCCAGGGCAATCAGCCCCAGCATTTT; CDR3: CATSRDRGFQGNQPQHF
size: many; J: TRBJ1-1; V: TRBV7-9; D: .; DNA: TGTGCCAGCAGCTTCGGACTCACTGAAGCTTTCTTT; CDR3: CASSFGLTEAFF
size: many; J: TRBJ2-7; V: TRBV5-1; D: .; DNA: TGCGCCAGCAGCGAGGGATCCTACGAGCAGTACTTC; CDR3: CASSEGSYEQYF
size: .; J: TRBJ1-1; V: TRBV30; D: .; DNA: TGTGCCTGGAGTGTAATGAACACTGAAGCTTTCTTT; CDR3: CAWSVMNTEAFF
size: many; J: TRBJ1-1; V: TRBV5-1; D: .; DNA: TGCGCCAGCAGCCCCGGATTAATTCCCGAAGCTTTCTTT; CDR3: CASSPGLIPEAFF
size: few; J: TRBJ2-7; V: TRBV5-6; D: TRBD2; DNA: TGTGCCAGCCGAGCGGGATCCCATGGGCAGCAGTACTTC; CDR3: CASRAGSHGQQYF
size: many; J: TRBJ2-3; V: TRBV7-6; D: .; DNA: TGTGCCAGCAGCTTAGCGTCTTATACAGGGGGGGACAAACGGGATACGCAGTATTTT; CDR3: CASSLASYTGGDKRDTQYF
size: .; J: TRBJ1-4; V: TRBV7-8; D: .; DNA: TGTGCCAGCCGCTTTATCGGTCGGGGGAGAACTAATGAAAATCTGTTTTTT; CDR3: CASRFIGRGRTNENLFF
size: many; J: TRBJ2-1; V: TRBV4-1; D: .; DNA: TGCGCCAGCAGCCAAGAAGAGTCAGATAGGAATGAGCAGTTCTTC; CDR3: CASSQEESDRNEQFF
size: many; J: TRBJ2-3; V: TRBV7-3; D: .; DNA: TGTGCCAGCAGCCCACTAGGAGTTGGCACAGATACGCAGTATTTT; CDR3: CASSPLGVGTDTQYF
size: many; J: TRBJ2-1; V: TRBV12-3/TRBV12-4; D: TRBD2; DNA: TGTGCCAGCAGCCCTAGCGGGAGGAATGAGCAGTTCTTC; CDR3: CASSPSGRNEQFF
size: .; J: TRBJ1-2; V: TRBV20-1; D: .; DNA: TGCAGTGCCCCTGATGACAGTCTAGTCGAGCCCCCCTTC; CDR3: CSAPDDSLVEPPF
size: many; J: TRBJ1-5; V: TRBV12-3/TRBV12-4; D: .; DNA: TGTGCCAGCAGTTTTCTTTTTTCTCAGCCCCAGCATTTT; CDR3: CASSFLFSQPQHF
size: few; J: TRBJ2-2; V: TRBV28; D: .; DNA: TGTGCCAGCAGTGGGCCAAACACCGGGGAGCTGTTTTTT; CDR3: CASSGPNTGELFF
size: many; J: TRBJ1-2; V: TRBV25-1; D: TRBD1; DNA: TGTGCCAGCACCCGGACAGGGCACTATGGCTACACCTTC; CDR3: CASTRTGHYGYTF
size: many; J: TRBJ2-5; V: TRBV9; D: .; DNA: TGTGCCAGCAGCGGGGACGGGCAAGAGACCCAGTACTTC; CDR3: CASSGDGQETQYF
size: many; J: TRBJ2-1; V: TRBV5-1; D: .; DNA: TGCGCCAGCAGCGTGGCGTCTAGACTCCAATCCTACAATGAGCAGTTCTTC; CDR3: CASSVASRLQSYNEQFF
size: many; J: TRBJ2-1; V: TRBV4-1; D: .; DNA: TGCGCCAGCAGCCAAGGACCCACTCTCCTAGGCAATGAGCAGTTCTTC; CDR3: CASSQGPTLLGNEQFF
size: many; J: TRBJ2-7; V: TRBV29-1; D: TRBD1; DNA: TGCAGCGTTGGTGCAGGGGGCTACGAGCAGTACTTC; CDR3: CSVGAGGYEQYF
size: many; J: TRBJ2-3; V: TRBV3-1; D: .; DNA: TGTGCCAGCAGCCAAGCGGAGAACGGCCCGCGGTATTTT; CDR3: CASSQAENGPRYF
size: many; J: TRBJ2-2; V: TRBV7-9; D: TRBD2; DNA: TGTGCCAGCACCCTAGCGGCCGGGGAGCTGTTTTTT; CDR3: CASTLAAGELFF
size: many; J: TRBJ1-6; V: TRBV6-2/TRBV6-3; D: .; DNA: TGTGCCAGCAGTCCACCGCACACAGAGGACGGCCGGAGCTCCTATAATTCACCCCTCCACTTT; CDR3: CASSPPHTEDGRSSYNSPLHF
size: many; J: TRBJ2-2; V: TRBV6-1; D: .; DNA: TGTGCCGCAACTGGGCAGGGGAACACCGGGGAGCTGTTTTTT; CDR3: CAATGQGNTGELFF
size: many; J: TRBJ2-3; V: TRBV7-8; D: .; DNA: TGTGCCAGCAGCTTATATCCCGTGGGCCAGACCACAGATACGCAGTATTTT; CDR3: CASSLYPVGQTTDTQYF
size: many; J: TRBJ2-1; V: TRBV4-1; D: .; DNA: TGCGCCAGCAGCCCGACTTATTACAATGAGCAGTTCTTC; CDR3: CASSPTYYNEQFF
size: many; J: TRBJ1-3; V: TRBV15; D: TRBD1; DNA: TGTGCCACCAGCAGGTCCAGGGGGCTGGGAAACACCATATATTTT; CDR3: CATSRSRGLGNTIYF
size: many; J: TRBJ2-3; V: TRBV20-1; D: TRBD2; DNA: TGCAGTGCTAGCGGCGGGGGGCGATCAGATACGCAGTATTTT; CDR3: CSASGGGRSDTQYF
size: many; J: TRBJ2-7; V: TRBV7-9; D: TRBD2; DNA: TGTGCCAGCACCTGGACTAGCGGGGCCTCCTACGAGCAGTACTTC; CDR3: CASTWTSGASYEQYF
size: many; J: TRBJ1-6; V: TRBV25-1; D: TRBD1; DNA: TGTGCCAGCAGTGAATCAGGGACAGGGCAGGATTCACCCCTCCACTTT; CDR3: CASSESGTGQDSPLHF
size: many; J: TRBJ2-1; V: TRBV28; D: TRBD2; DNA: TGTGCCAGCAGCACTCCGTGGGCGGGGGGGCCTTACAATGAGCAGTTCTTC; CDR3: CASSTPWAGGPYNEQFF
size: many; J: TRBJ2-1; V: TRBV6-5; D: .; DNA: TGTGCCAGCAGAACATCCAATTCTATGAATGAGCAGTTCTTC; CDR3: CASRTSNSMNEQFF
size: .; J: TRBJ2-1; V: TRBV6-1; D: TRBD2; DNA: TGTGCCAGCACCCACCGACTAGCGGGGGGAAATGAGCAGTTCTTC; CDR3: CASTHRLAGGNEQFF
size: many; J: TRBJ2-3; V: TRBV15; D: TRBD2; DNA: TGTGCCACCAGCAGAGAACCTAGCGGCCGCACAGATACGCAGTATTTT; CDR3: CATSREPSGRTDTQYF
size: many; J: TRBJ2-4; V: TRBV7-9; D: TRBD2; DNA: TGTGCCAGCAGCTCTATTTACACGGGGGGAAAAATCATTCAGTACTTC; CDR3: CASSSIYTGGKIIQYF
size: many; J: TRBJ1-2; V: TRBV3-1; D: .; DNA: TGTGCCAGCAGCCAAGCCAGGGGTTCCAACTATGGCTACACCTTC; CDR3: CASSQARGSNYGYTF
size: many; J: TRBJ2-4; V: TRBV12-3/TRBV12-4; D: TRBD2; DNA: TGTGCCAGCAGTCCTCAGACTAGCAGGAAAGGGGACATTCAGTACTTC; CDR3: CASSPQTSRKGDIQYF
size: many; J: TRBJ2-2; V: TRBV12-3/TRBV12-4; D: .; DNA: TGTGCCAGCAGTTCGCTCTTGGGTATTGCCGGGGAGCTGTTTTTT; CDR3: CASSSLLGIAGELFF
size: few; J: TRBJ2-1; V: TRBV19; D: .; DNA: TGTGCCAGTAGTATTGGCCCCTACAATGAGCAGTTCTTC; CDR3: CASSIGPYNEQFF
size: many; J: TRBJ1-6; V: TRBV5-1; D: TRBD1; DNA: TGCGCCAGCAGCCCTGGGGTGGCAGGGGGCTCACCCCTCCACTTT; CDR3: CASSPGVAGGSPLHF
size: .; J: TRBJ1-1; V: TRBV28; D: TRBD1; DNA: TGTGCCAGCCGTAACAGGGGAGGAGGGACTGAAGCTTTCTTT; CDR3: CASRNRGGGTEAFF
size: many; J: TRBJ2-3; V: TRBV7-9; D: TRBD2; DNA: TGTGCCAGCAGCTTAGCGCGGGCGGGGGAGGATACGCAGTATTTT; CDR3: CASSLARAGEDTQYF
size: many; J: TRBJ2-1; V: TRBV5-1; D: TRBD1; DNA: TGCGCCAGCAGCTCCACAGGGGGCGGGCGGGGTGAGCAGTTCTTC; CDR3: CASSSTGGGRGEQFF
size: many; J: TRBJ2-1; V: TRBV10-3; D: TRBD1; DNA: TGTGCCATCAGCACAGGGGACCCTTACAATGAGCAGTTCTTC; CDR3: CAISTGDPYNEQFF
size: many; J: TRBJ2-2; V: TRBV29-1; D: .; DNA: TGCAGCGTTGACGAGAACACCGGGGAGCTGTTTTTT; CDR3: CSVDENTGELFF
size: few; J: TRBJ2-5; V: TRBV4-2; D: .; DNA: TGTGCCAGGGGCCCCGGGCTCCTGACCAACCAAGAGACCCAGTACTTC; CDR3: CARGPGLLTNQETQYF
size: .; J: TRBJ2-7; V: TRBV7-3; D: .; DNA: TGTGCCAGCAGCCACTCGGGACAAGGCGACGAGCAGTACTTC; CDR3: CASSHSGQGDEQYF
size: medium-sized; J: TRBJ1-5; V: TRBV2; D: .; DNA: TGTGCCAGCAGTACCCAGGGTTTCGGTCAGCCCCAGCATTTT; CDR3: CASSTQGFGQPQHF
size: many; J: TRBJ2-3; V: TRBV20-1; D: .; DNA: TGCAGTGCTATAATCGCGAGATCTGCGAGCACAGATACGCAGTATTTT; CDR3: CSAIIARSASTDTQYF
size: many; J: TRBJ1-1; V: TRBV7-9; D: TRBD1; DNA: TGTGCCAGCAGCCCCGGGACAGGGTCTGTGGGGACTGAAGCTTTCTTT; CDR3: CASSPGTGSVGTEAFF
size: many; J: TRBJ2-1; V: TRBV9; D: .; DNA: TGTGCCAGCAGCCCGTATGGGGCGAATGAGCAGTTCTTC; CDR3: CASSPYGANEQFF
size: many; J: TRBJ2-7; V: TRBV7-2; D: TRBD2; DNA: TGTGCCAGCAGCTCTAGCGGGAGAGAGGGCTACGAGCAGTACTTC; CDR3: CASSSSGREGYEQYF
size: many; J: TRBJ1-1; V: TRBV7-9; D: .; DNA: TGTGCCAGCAGCTCCACGCATCTTACAGGGAGCACTGAAGCTTTCTTT; CDR3: CASSSTHLTGSTEAFF